This is a list of T cell receptor beta chains from one sample in a study of tumor and adjacent non-tumor tissue in lung cancer. TCRdb passed the multiplex PCR reads through MiXCR, listing each CDR3 protein once. The sample records under 85,000 distinct CDR3 sequences, less than 85% being singletons. The sample taken for sequencing was distant non-tumor lung tissue. All receptors derive from a man between 65 and 85 years old with non-small cell lung cancer. CDR3s leave out the opening cysteine and the closing phenylalanine or tryptophan.

TRBV6-1	11	TRBJ1-2	ASSPIQGQGYT
TRBV10-1	12	TRBJ2-7	AGSEPTSPYQHY
TRBV6-2/TRBV6-3	12	TRBJ2-7	ASSSSGTHYEQY
TRBV6-6	10	TRBJ1-1	ASRLPDTETF
TRBV29-1	14	TRBJ1-2	SVVPCQSSREDGYT
TRBV28	10	TRBJ1-1	ASSLMIAEAF
TRBV11-2	15	TRBJ2-3	ASGPILAGGHRDTQY
TRBV10-2	12	TRBJ2-2	ASKQDTNTGELF
TRBV2	13	TRBJ1-5	ASSKERDTNQPQH
TRBV11-2	15	TRBJ2-1	ASVWGSSATSYNEQF
TRBV6-5	13	TRBJ2-2	ASSYGTRGTGELF
TRBV5-1	12	TRBJ2-1	ASSPTSYDNEQF
TRBV29-1	16	TRBJ2-5	SVELYWTSGGKRETLY
TRBV12-3/TRBV12-4	12	TRBJ1-4	ASRSTGMGEKLF
TRBV29-1	12	TRBJ2-1	GVEDFGVYNEQF
TRBV11-2	16	TRBJ2-5	ASSLAAGGVRVQETQY
TRBV4-3	13	TRBJ2-1	ANNHRLADYNEQF
TRBV11-2	13	TRBJ2-2	ACSPAQRGTGELF
TRBV6-2/TRBV6-3	13	TRBJ2-2	ASSPGTGETGELV
TRBV11-3	14	TRBJ2-5	VSSLRVGRLVETQY
TRBV20-1	13	TRBJ2-7	SVREGLAWTSEHY
TRBV11-1	11	TRBJ1-5	PSRQDLSQPQH
TRBV4-1	14	TRBJ1-5	ASGQEPTYSSQPQH
TRBV29-1	11	TRBJ1-5	RVQGSANQPQH
TRBV6-1	11	TRBJ2-4	ASSEQTQNIQY
TRBV29-1	12	TRBJ2-3	SVAGSTSTDTQF
TRBV12-3/TRBV12-4	16	TRBJ1-3	ACSRPGTGIDSGNTIY
TRBV6-2/TRBV6-3	12	TRBJ1-5	ARGRAGARQPQN
TRBV11-3	11	TRBJ2-5	ASSNSEKETKY
TRBV7-9	13	TRBJ2-1	ASSTSGGGNNEQF
TRBV6-6	14	TRBJ2-5	ANSYSRGRGRKTQY
TRBV6-1	13	TRBJ2-5	ANTYGSGGQETQY
TRBV4-1	12	TRBJ2-5	ASSQQCGQETQY
TRBV29-1	10	TRBJ2-7	SVVTPSYEQY
TRBV20-1	15	TRBJ1-6	SARDFMGSSYNSPLH
TRBV6-5	12	TRBJ1-2	ASSYSAWGDGLT
TRBV20-1	14	TRBJ1-1	SARVTWTGPSTEAF
TRBV14	12	TRBJ2-7	ASSTRQGGYEQY
TRBV11-2	14	TRBJ2-2	ASSVGGTGVAGELF
TRBV11-1	12	TRBJ2-2	ASSWGRVTGELF
TRBV10-3	14	TRBJ2-7	AISQLSGGVVYEQY
TRBV7-9	14	TRBJ1-1	ASRLAPGTVNTEAF
TRBV5-4	13	TRBJ2-5	ASSLVGTLGETQY
TRBV5-5	11	TRBJ2-7	VSSLSARDEQY
TRBV4-1	9	TRBJ2-3	TRRYQDRQY
TRBV11-2	13	TRBJ2-5	ANCLGTVGQETQY
TRBV12-3/TRBV12-4	10	TRBJ1-5	ANSDRVQPHH
TRBV20-1	12	TRBJ2-3	SAAVAGGEDMQY